What follows is one TCR beta chain and its context. The antigen is unknown. This record belongs to a study of cytomegalovirus exposure and HLA in healthy donors. General study points: The study labeled under 200 TCR beta chains cytomegalovirus-associated.

The germline V gene has CDR1 MNHEY and CDR2 SMNVEV (reference sequence). The length of the CDR3 is 15 residues. The V gene lost 7 bases and the J gene lost 0 bases, with 10 bases spanning the gap. The PCR ran on 60 Vbeta and 13 Jbeta primers. The data were produced by immunoSEQ multiplex PCR, yet TCRdb's version contains in-frame clones alone and is incomplete. Of approximately 160,000 clones listed, over 75% are singletons. Among the donors, all were healthy bone marrow donors. Donors sampled were nominally healthy, though unrecorded immune exposures were likely. This sequence was found in a man aged 45 to 65 in good health and CMV-seropositive. The chain employs TRBV27 and TRBJ2-6; D is uncertain. Sequenced sample: PBMCs. CDR3 DNA: TGTGCCAGCACCCGACTCGCCTCTGGGGCCAACGTCCTGACTTTC. Translating it yields CASTRLASGANVLTF.